This TCR beta chain was sequenced for a study of blood T cell repertoires in COVID-19. Study-level background: Donors in the United States, Italy and Spain gave samples during acute or convalescent COVID-19. PBMCs, B-cell-depleted T cells, or T cells provided the cDNA or gDNA that made up the material.

V lost 5 bases and J 6 bases, leaving 17 bases between the germline ends. The CDR3 is 14 residues long. Looked up from germline, CDR1 is MDHEN and CDR2 is SYDVKM. In the authors' methods: From reference gene primer amplification, estimates of nucleated cell counts were derived. The method was immunoSEQ multiplex PCR; TCRdb's version includes in-frame clones alone and lacks a portion of them. Clone size and the V and J calls come from that table; the DNA yielded D and trimming. The repertoire holds about 81,000 clones, with about nine tenths as singletons. V and J are TRBV28 and TRBJ2-7; a possible D gene is TRBD1 (5 bases). The sequenced sample was peripheral blood. This TCR came from a man in his sixties or seventies with active or convalescent COVID-19. CDR3 DNA: TGTGCCAGCAGTCCGGCCAGGGATCCTCGCGAGCAGTACTTC. As protein: CASSPARDPREQYF.